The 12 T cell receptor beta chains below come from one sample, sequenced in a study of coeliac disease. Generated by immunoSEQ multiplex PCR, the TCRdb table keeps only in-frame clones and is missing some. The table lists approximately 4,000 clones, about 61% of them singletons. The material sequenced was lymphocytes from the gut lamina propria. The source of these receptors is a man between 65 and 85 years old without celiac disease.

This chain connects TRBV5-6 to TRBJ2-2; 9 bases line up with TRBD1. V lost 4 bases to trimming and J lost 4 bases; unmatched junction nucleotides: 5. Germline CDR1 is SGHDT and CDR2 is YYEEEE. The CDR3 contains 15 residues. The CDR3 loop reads CASSPDRGLTGELFF. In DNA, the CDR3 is TGTGCCAGCAGCCCGGACAGGGGCCTCACCGGGGAGCTGTTTTTT.

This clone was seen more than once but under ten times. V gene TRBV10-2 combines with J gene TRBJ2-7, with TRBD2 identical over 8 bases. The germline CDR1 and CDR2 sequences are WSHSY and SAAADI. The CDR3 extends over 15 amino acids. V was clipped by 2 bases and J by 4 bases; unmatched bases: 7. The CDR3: CASSEAGGGGYEQYF. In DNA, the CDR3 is TGCGCCAGCAGTGAGGCCGGGGGGGGCGGGTACGAGCAGTACTTC.

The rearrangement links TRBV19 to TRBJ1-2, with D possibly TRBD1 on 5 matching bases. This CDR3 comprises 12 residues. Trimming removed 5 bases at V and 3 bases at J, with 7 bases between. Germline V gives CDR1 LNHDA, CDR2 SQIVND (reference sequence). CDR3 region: CASSETDYGYTF. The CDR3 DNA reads TGTGCCAGTAGTGAGACAGACTATGGCTACACCTTC. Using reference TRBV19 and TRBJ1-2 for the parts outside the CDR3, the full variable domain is DGGITQSPKYLFRKEGQNVTLSCEQNLNHDAMYWYRQDPGQGLRLIYYSQIVNDFQKGDIAEGYSVSREKKESFPLTVTSAQKNPTAFYLCASSETDYGYTFGSGTRLTVV.

CDR3 DNA: TGCGCCAGCAGCAGGACCGGGACTAGCTTCTCCAATGAGCAGTTCTTC. It specifies CASSRTGTSFSNEQFF. The chain uses TRBV5-1 and TRBJ2-1; 9 bases are a match to TRBD2. Losses at the gene ends were 4 bases for V and 6 bases for J; bases not matched to a gene: 11. The CDR3 is 16 amino acids. The germline CDR1 and CDR2 sequences are SGHRS and YFSETQ.

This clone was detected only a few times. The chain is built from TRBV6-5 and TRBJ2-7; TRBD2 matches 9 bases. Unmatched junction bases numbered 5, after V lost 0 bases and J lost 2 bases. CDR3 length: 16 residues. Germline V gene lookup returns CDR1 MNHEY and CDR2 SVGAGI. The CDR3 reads CASSYSLTSGAYEQYF. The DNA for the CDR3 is TGTGCCAGCAGTTACTCGTTGACTAGCGGCGCCTACGAGCAGTACTTC.

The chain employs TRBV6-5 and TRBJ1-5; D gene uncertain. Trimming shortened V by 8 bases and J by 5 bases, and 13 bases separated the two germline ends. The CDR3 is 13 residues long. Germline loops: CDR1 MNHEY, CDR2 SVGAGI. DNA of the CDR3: TGTGCCAGCGCGGGGTTCGCGGATCAGCCCCAGCATTTT. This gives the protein CASAGFADQPQHF.

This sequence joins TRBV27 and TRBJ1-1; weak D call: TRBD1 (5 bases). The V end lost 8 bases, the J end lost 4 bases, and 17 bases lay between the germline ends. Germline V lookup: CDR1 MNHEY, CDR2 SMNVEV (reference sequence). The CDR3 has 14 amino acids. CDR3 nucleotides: TGTGCCAGCGCCCGGGGGGGTTCGAGCACTGAAGCTTTCTTT. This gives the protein CASARGGSSTEAFF.

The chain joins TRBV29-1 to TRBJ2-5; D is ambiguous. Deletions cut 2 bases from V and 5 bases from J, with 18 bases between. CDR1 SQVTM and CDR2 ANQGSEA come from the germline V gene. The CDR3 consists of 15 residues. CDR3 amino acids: CSVESPNQARETQYF. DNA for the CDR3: TGCAGCGTTGAAAGCCCAAACCAAGCTCGGGAGACCCAGTACTTC. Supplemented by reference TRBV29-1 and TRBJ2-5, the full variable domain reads SAVISQKPSRDICQRGTSLTIQCQVDSQVTMMFWYRQQPGQSLTLIATANQGSEATYESGFVIDKFPISRPNLTFSTLTVSNMSPEDSSIYLCSVESPNQARETQYFGPGTRLLVL.

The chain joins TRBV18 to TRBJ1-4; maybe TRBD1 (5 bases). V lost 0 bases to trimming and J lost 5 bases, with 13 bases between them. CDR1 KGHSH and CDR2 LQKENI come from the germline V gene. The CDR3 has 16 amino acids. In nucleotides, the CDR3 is TGTGCCAGCTCACCACCGGCGGGGCCCCGAAATGAAAAACTGTTTTTT. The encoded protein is CASSPPAGPRNEKLFF.

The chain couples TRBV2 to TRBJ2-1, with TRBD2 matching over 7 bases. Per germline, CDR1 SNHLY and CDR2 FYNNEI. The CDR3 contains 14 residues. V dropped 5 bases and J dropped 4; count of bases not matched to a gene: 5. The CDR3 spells CASSRTSLYNEQFF. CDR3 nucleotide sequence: TGTGCCAGCAGTAGGACTAGTTTATACAATGAGCAGTTCTTC.

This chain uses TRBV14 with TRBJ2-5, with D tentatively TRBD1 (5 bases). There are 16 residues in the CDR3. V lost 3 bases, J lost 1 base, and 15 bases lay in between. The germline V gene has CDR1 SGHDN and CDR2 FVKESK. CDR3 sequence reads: CASSHPPTDRQETQYF. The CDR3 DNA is TGTGCCAGCAGCCATCCCCCGACAGATCGCCAAGAGACCCAGTACTTC. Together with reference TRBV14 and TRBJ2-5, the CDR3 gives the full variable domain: EAGVTQFPSHSVIEKGQTVTLRCDPISGHDNLYWYRRVMGKEIKFLLHFVKESKQDESGMPNNRFLAERTGGTYSTLKVQPAELEDSGVYFCASSHPPTDRQETQYFGPGTRLLVL.

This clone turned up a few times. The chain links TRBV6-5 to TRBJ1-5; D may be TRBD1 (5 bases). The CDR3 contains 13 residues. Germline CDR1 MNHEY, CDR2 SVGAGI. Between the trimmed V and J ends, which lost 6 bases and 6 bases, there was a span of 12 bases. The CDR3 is CASRLQASQPQHF. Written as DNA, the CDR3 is TGTGCCAGCAGACTACAGGCCAGTCAGCCCCAGCATTTT.